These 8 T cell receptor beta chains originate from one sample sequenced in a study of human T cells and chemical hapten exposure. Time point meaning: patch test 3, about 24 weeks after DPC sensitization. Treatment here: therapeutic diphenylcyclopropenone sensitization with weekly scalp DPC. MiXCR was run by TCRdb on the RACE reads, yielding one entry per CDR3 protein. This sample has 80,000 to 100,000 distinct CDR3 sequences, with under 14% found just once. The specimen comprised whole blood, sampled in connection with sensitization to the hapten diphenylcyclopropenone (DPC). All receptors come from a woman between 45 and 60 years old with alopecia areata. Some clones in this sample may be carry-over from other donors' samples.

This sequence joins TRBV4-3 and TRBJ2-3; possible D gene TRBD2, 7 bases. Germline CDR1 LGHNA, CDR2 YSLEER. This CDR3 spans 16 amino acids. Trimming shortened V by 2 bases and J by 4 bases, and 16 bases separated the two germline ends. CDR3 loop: CASSQSAEGGADTQYF. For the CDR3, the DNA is TGCGCCAGCAGCCAATCAGCGGAGGGGGGGGCAGATACGCAGTATTTT.

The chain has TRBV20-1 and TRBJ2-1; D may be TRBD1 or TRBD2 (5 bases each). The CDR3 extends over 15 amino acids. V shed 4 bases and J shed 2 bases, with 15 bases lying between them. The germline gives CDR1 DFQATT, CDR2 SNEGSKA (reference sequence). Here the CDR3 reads CSANPGAGPYNEQFF. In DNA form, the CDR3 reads TGCAGTGCTAATCCCGGGGCGGGCCCCTACAATGAGCAGTTCTTC.

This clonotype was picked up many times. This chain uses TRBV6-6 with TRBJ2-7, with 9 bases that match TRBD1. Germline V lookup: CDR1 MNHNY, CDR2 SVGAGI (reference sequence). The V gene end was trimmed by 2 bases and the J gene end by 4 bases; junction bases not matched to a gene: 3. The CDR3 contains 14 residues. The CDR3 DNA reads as TGTGCCAGCAGTTACACAGGGGGCCCGTACGAGCAGTACTTC. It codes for CASSYTGGPYEQYF.

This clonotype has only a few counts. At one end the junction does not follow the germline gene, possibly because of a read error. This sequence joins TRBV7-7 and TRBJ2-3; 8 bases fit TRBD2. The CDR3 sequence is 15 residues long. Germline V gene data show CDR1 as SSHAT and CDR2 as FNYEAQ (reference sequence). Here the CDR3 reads CASSYTSGSTDTQYF. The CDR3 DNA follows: TGTGCTAGCAGTTATACTAGCGGTAGCACAGATACGCAGTATTTT.

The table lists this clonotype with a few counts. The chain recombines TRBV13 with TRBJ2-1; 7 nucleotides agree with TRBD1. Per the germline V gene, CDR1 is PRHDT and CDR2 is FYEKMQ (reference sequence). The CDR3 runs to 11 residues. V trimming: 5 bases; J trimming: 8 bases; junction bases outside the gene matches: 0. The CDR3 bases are TGTGCCAGCAGCCAGGGGGATGAGCAGTTCTTC. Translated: CASSQGDEQFF.

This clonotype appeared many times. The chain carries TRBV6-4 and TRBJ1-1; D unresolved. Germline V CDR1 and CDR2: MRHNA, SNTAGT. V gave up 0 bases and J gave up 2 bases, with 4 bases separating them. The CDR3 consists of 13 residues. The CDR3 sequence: CASSDSANTEAFF. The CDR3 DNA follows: TGTGCCAGCAGTGACTCCGCCAACACTGAAGCTTTCTTT.

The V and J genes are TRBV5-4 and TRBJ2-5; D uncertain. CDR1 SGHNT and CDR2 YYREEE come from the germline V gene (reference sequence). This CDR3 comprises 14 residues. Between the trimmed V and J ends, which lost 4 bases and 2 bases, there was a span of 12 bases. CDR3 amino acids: CASSLTVDQETQYF. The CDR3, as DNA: TGTGCCAGCAGCCTTACTGTTGATCAAGAGACCCAGTACTTC.

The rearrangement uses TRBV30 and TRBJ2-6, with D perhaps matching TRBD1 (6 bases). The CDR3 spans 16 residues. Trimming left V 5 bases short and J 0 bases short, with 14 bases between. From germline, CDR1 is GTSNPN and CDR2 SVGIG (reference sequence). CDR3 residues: CAWVPQGISGANVLTF. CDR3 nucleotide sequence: TGTGCCTGGGTGCCACAGGGCATCTCTGGGGCCAACGTCCTGACTTTC.